The 7 T cell receptor beta chains listed next were all sequenced from one sample in a study of blood T cell repertoires in COVID-19. Data came from immunoSEQ multiplex PCR; TCRdb stores just in-frame clones and leaves some out. The table has 60,000 or so clones, 74% seen once. The specimen sequenced was peripheral blood. The receptor set was obtained from a woman at least 80 years old with acute or convalescent COVID-19.

This chain joins TRBV25-1 and TRBJ2-5; D possibly corresponds to TRBD1 (5 bases). V was trimmed by 7 bases and J by 2 bases, leaving 20 bases between them. Per germline, CDR1 MGHDK and CDR2 SYGVNS. The CDR3 has 16 amino acids. The CDR3 loop reads CASKPGAVPIQETQYF. CDR3 DNA sequence: TGTGCCAGCAAACCTGGGGCCGTGCCGATTCAAGAGACCCAGTACTTC.

This sequence joins TRBV20-1 and TRBJ2-7, with 7 nucleotides matching TRBD2. Germline V lookup: CDR1 DFQATT, CDR2 SNEGSKA (reference sequence). V lost 8 bases and J lost 4; bases outside the gene matches: 5. CDR3 size: 11 residues. CDR3 sequence reads: CSPGGPYEQYF. For the CDR3, the DNA is TGCAGTCCGGGGGGACCTTACGAGCAGTACTTC.

The V gene is TRBV4-2, the J gene TRBJ2-3, with 7 bases identical to TRBD2. The germline CDR1 and CDR2 sequences are LGHNA and YNFKEQ. Unmatched junction bases numbered 8, after V lost 0 bases and J lost 8 bases. The CDR3 spans 15 residues. CDR3 residues: CASSQEMWSGGTQYF. The DNA for the CDR3 is TGTGCCAGCAGCCAAGAAATGTGGTCGGGGGGTACGCAGTATTTT.

The rearrangement uses TRBV11-3 and TRBJ2-7; 8 positions agree with TRBD1. There are 14 residues in the CDR3. Per germline, CDR1 SGHNT and CDR2 YENEEA. With 5 bases clipped from V and 2 bases from J, the junction kept 5 bases outside the gene matches. CDR3 in DNA: TGTGCCAGCAGCCACACAGGGGGTCCCTACGAGCAGTACTTC. It is translated as CASSHTGGPYEQYF.

This clone was counted a few times. J is TRBJ2-1 and V is TRBV4-3, with a possible D match to TRBD2 (6 bases). CDR1 LGHNA and CDR2 YSLEER come from the germline V gene. The ends were cut back, 2 bases at V and 4 bases at J, with 18 bases in the middle. The CDR3 covers 17 residues. The DNA for the CDR3 is TGCGCCAGCAGCCAACGTCGGGACTTCTTTATATACAATGAGCAGTTCTTC. It yields the protein CASSQRRDFFIYNEQFF.

This clone was picked up many times. V is TRBV19 and J is TRBJ2-1, with 11 bases fitting TRBD2. Germline lookup yields CDR1 LNHDA and CDR2 SQIVND (reference sequence). This CDR3 spans 16 amino acids. The junction had 8 bases not matched to a gene; V was cut back by 3 bases and J by 7 bases. The CDR3 loop is CASSILERLAGNEQFF. Written as DNA, the CDR3 is TGTGCCAGTAGTATCTTGGAGAGACTAGCGGGAAATGAGCAGTTCTTC.

The chain recombines TRBV25-1 with TRBJ2-7, with TRBD1 matching over 10 bases. CDR1 is MGHDK, CDR2 SYGVNS, per germline. The V segment lost 3 bases and the J segment 6 bases; nucleotides outside the gene matches: 11. The CDR3 length is 16 residues. The CDR3 here is CASSDSDRGLPLEQYF. CDR3 DNA sequence: TGTGCCAGCAGTGATTCAGACAGGGGGCTTCCTCTCGAGCAGTACTTC.